This T cell receptor beta chain appears in the sequencing data of a study of cytomegalovirus exposure and HLA in healthy donors (dated by TCRdb to 2017 to 2019). In terms of the full investigation: An earlier analysis of approximately 590 of the donors reported approximately 270 Gb of sequence data and more than 90 million unique TCR beta sequences from about 200 million T cells. Along with the approximately 700-subject first cohort, a separate validation cohort of 120 different subjects was used. An earlier analysis of approximately 500 of the donors applied high-throughput TCR beta sequencing to assess whether each TCR beta V gene segment acted as functional or pseudogenic. Every repertoire in the discovery cohort had been generated on one and the same sequencing platform. Several DR-DQ haplotypes were treated as single units for association and clustering because of strong linkage in the cohort. The study aimed to test whether cataloging public T cell receptors could reveal signatures of past pathogen exposure. A later genetic analysis used genome-wide SNP genotypes for about 60% of the roughly 670 donors, treating that subset as a discovery cohort. Donor age, sex, ethnicity and CMV serostatus were collected together with the repertoire data. A later analysis re-examined previously published TCR beta repertoires from just over 650 donors and added high-resolution HLA genotyping to investigate patterns of TCR occurrence. Across under 500 genotyped donors of the cohort, an average of roughly 250,000 unique TCR beta nucleotide sequences per donor were sequenced, and roughly 17% of those sequences were non-productive. The study used immunosequencing to profile the T cell repertoires of 600 to 850 subjects and linked those repertoires to cytomegalovirus serostatus. High-throughput TCR immunosequencing, statistical association of individual TCRs with disease status, and machine learning were combined to predict cytomegalovirus infection status. HLA typing covered class I and class II loci at four-digit resolution. Among the roughly 370 genotyped donors, approximately 76% belonged to the genetic ancestry cluster associated with self-reported Caucasian donors. Typing coverage differed by locus: A, B, C, DRB1 and DQB1 were typed in roughly 620-640 donors, DQA1 in approximately 520, DPA1 in around 610, and DPB1 in 450 to 490. An early release covering approximately 600 HLA-typed donors comprised 250 to 350 gigabases of sequencing data and roughly 86 million unique TCR sequences. Rather than drawing on any new phenotypic data, the later analysis identified candidate immune exposures from TCR beta sequences and the way those sequences occurred across donors. What the authors observed across the whole study: Several of the top co-occurrence clusters appeared to be linked to parvovirus B19, influenza, CMV and Epstein-Barr virus, according to a later analysis. A further reported finding was that TCR beta sequences accurately predicted the HLA-A and HLA-B alleles for most subjects in the first cohort. CMV serostatus was the only immune exposure information available for the cohort. The classifier was reported to diagnose cytomegalovirus status with high specificity and sensitivity in both the original and validation cohorts. In a later analysis, the rate of TCR association differed among HLA loci, with DRB1 alleles having the most associated TCRs and HLA-C alleles having the fewest. A cluster of highly shared sequence variants was judged likely to represent a technical artifact of the sequencing pipeline. Some 15 rarely observed V segments, including chromosome 9 orphons, were excluded from the earlier analysis of some 590 of the donors because counts were too low. A few of the identified cytomegalovirus-associated TCR beta chains were confirmed in vitro to be specific for cytomegalovirus antigens. A total of roughly 160 TCR beta chains were listed by the study as associated with cytomegalovirus. Most TCR sequences were seen in very few donors, while some public TCRs were found in many individuals. Assigning TCR associations to individual alleles was difficult when HLA alleles, especially DR and DQ, strongly co-occurred. The cohort was sequenced for TCR beta chains only, and without alpha or paired-chain data the features that could be detected were limited. The authors suggested that the approach could potentially be extended to other disease states and immunological phenotypes. An earlier analysis of approximately 500 of the donors showed that most TCR beta V segments appeared in productive rearrangements either about 87% or about 30% of the time, which broadly matched IMGT annotations. An association between a missense DCLRE1C variant and V-gene and J-gene trimming of TCR beta chains was found in a later genetic analysis and replicated in an independent cohort. Compared with equally common non-associated chains, HLA-associated TCR beta chains in a later analysis were more clonally expanded and had lower generation probabilities. Correlated functional status among segregating V segments might reflect linkage disequilibrium, but an unknown experimental factor could not be ruled out. Because the 87-base-pair reads could not distinguish some IMGT-functional V segments, including TRBV6-2 and TRBV6-3, those segments were excluded. According to a later genetic analysis, donors in an Asian-associated ancestry cluster had fewer N-insertions in productive TCRs than the approximately 630-donor mean. Most CMV-associated TCR beta chains appeared to be HLA-restricted in a later analysis, and the HLA associations seemed to be driven largely by CMV exposure. The presence/absence analyses assumed that sequencing depth was roughly uniform across donors, and that assumption may not be true. Because HLA typing was missing for some donors at each locus, association tests included only the typed subset. Specific HLA alleles were associated with 15,000 to 20,000 TCR beta sequences at a false discovery rate of 0.05 in a later analysis.

Library preparation used the immunoSEQ multiplex PCR assay. For the multiplex PCR, a mixture combining 60 forward primers for TCR Vbeta segments and 13 reverse primers for TCR Jbeta segments was used. Amplification of the CDR3 region of rearranged TCR beta genes was performed with a multiplex PCR assay on genomic DNA. The Illumina HiSeq System was used to sequence the amplified TCR beta libraries as 87-base-pair reads. Per the authors' processing: A later analysis tallied roughly 80 million unique TCR beta chains across the 610 or so repertoires, and some 12 million of those chains were shared by two or more donors. A nearest-neighbor algorithm error-corrected the raw reads and collapsed the reads into unique sequences, merging closely related sequences to remove PCR and sequencing errors. CDR3 sequences were aligned to IMGT reference sequences to assign V, D and J gene segments. For a sequence to be retained, a match of at least six nucleotides to both a V gene segment and a J gene segment was required. Rearrangements were classified as productive when the CDR3 lacked stop codons and remained in frame with V and J, and all other rearrangements were classified as non-productive. CDR3 was defined by IMGT convention, running from the second conserved V-encoded cysteine to the conserved J-encoded phenylalanine. The earlier analysis of some 600 of the donors excluded sequences that lacked an unambiguous match to a single V gene segment. An earlier analysis of about 590 of the donors classified V segments as functional when productive rearrangements were above 56.7% and as segregating when the standard deviation between donors was above 5%. A statistical classification framework was developed to diagnose cytomegalovirus status using the catalog of TCR beta chain sequences. A later analysis assigned V and J genes by comparing TCR nucleotide sequences with IMGT/GENE-DB human TR gene sequences. A later analysis assigned CDR3 sequences and most-parsimonious VDJ recombination scenarios with the TCRdist pipeline. A later analysis defined each TCR beta chain by its CDR3 amino acid sequence plus V-gene family, and excluded reads lacking a unique V-gene family. A later analysis removed 592 highly shared, low-generation-probability nucleotide sequences to deal with suspected cross-contamination and a sequencing artifact. A later analysis calculated a clonal expansion index for each public chain from normalized within-repertoire ranks of inferred template counts. In a later analysis, generation probabilities were computed with a VDJ recombination model fitted to out-of-frame rearrangements, and the resulting probabilities were checked against IGoR. In a later analysis, hypergeometric tests were used to score TCR-TCR, TCR-HLA and TCR-CMV co-occurrence, with a repertoire-size bias correction applied to TCR pairs. A later analysis estimated false discovery rates by permuting HLA or CMV assignments 20 times. A later analysis grouped co-occurring TCRs with DBSCAN, adding TCRdist sequence similarity when clustering within HLA-allele-positive subsets. Co-occurrence clustering excluded repertoires with fewer than 30,000 or more than 120,000 public chains, plus five with anomalous nucleotide sharing. In TCRdb, the immuneACCESS table is reduced to in-frame sequences with V and J assigned. These tables do not hold every clone; where another copy was compared, an unresolved V gene accounts for under half, and the others remain unexplained. V and J calls and clone size follow that table, whereas D and trimming were derived from the DNA. A total of around 78,000 clones appear in this sample, around three quarters of them only once. Approximately 1.1% of the sample belongs to the ten largest clones.

As encoded in the germline V gene, CDR1 is MNHNS while CDR2 is SASEGT. The V end gives up 4 bases and the J end 7 bases, leaving 5 bases in the junction not matched to a gene. From its cysteine to its phenylalanine, the CDR3 spans 15 amino acids. The read is trimmed to its CDR3 DNA, 45 bases read in frame from base 1. On this clone itself: This receptor's antigen is unknown. Base quality data are lacking; no much larger clone is found one base away.

The cohort was made up of approximately 670 healthy bone marrow donors. At the time of sampling, every cohort member was nominally healthy, though immune exposures that went unrecorded were likely present. The donor tested CMV seronegative, placing the donor among the roughly 400 seronegative members of the cohort. A peripheral blood sample was collected from each donor, and TCR beta sequencing was performed on peripheral blood mononuclear cells. The Qiagen DNeasy Blood Extraction Kit was used to extract genomic DNA from the blood cell samples. This clonotype originated in a male donor in good health and CMV-seronegative. Recombination connected TRBV6-1 to TRBJ2-1, with TRBD2 matching 12 junction bases. The sequenced sample was PBMCs. The CDR3 region reads CASSGLAGVANEQFF. In nucleotides, the sequence is TGTGCCAGCAGTGGACTAGCGGGAGTGGCGAATGAGCAGTTCTTC.